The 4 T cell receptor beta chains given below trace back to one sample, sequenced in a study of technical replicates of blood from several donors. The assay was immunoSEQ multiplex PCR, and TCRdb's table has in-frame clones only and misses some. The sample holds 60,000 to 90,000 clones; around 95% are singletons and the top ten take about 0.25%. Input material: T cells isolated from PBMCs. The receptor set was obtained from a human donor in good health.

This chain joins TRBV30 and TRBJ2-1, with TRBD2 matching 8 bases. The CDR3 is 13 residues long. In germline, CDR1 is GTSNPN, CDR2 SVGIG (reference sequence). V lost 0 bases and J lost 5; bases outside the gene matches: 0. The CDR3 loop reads CAWSVSGDNEQFF. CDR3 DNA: TGTGCCTGGAGTGTTAGCGGGGACAATGAGCAGTTCTTC.

CDR3 protein: CASSAVVQTYNEQFF. The CDR3 DNA follows: TGTGCCAGCAGCGCAGTGGTCCAAACCTACAATGAGCAGTTCTTC. The rearrangement joins TRBV7-9 to TRBJ2-1; no reliable D call. In germline, CDR1 is SEHNR, CDR2 FQNEAQ (reference sequence). The CDR3 loop spans 15 amino acids. Trimming stripped 5 bases from V and 2 bases from J, with 13 bases between.

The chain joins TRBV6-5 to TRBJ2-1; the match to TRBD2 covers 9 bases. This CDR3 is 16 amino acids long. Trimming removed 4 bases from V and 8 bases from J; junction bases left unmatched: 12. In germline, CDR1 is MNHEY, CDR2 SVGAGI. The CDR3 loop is CASSLSRAGGPYEQFF. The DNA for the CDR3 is TGTGCCAGCAGTTTATCCCGGGCGGGGGGGCCGTATGAGCAGTTCTTC.

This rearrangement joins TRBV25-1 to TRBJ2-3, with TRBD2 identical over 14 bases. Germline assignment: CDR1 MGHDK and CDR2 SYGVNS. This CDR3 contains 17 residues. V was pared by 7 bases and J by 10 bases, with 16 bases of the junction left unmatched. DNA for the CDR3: TGTGCCAGCATGGAAGACTCGGGACTAGCGGGAGATGGGGCGCAGTATTTT. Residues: CASMEDSGLAGDGAQYF.